This T cell receptor beta chain comes out of a study of cytomegalovirus exposure and HLA in healthy donors. Whole-study findings and limits: After further analysis at a later stage, 16,951 TCR beta sequences were associated with HLA alleles at 0.05 false discovery rate. Reportedly, TCR beta sequences accurately predicted HLA-A and HLA-B alleles in most subjects. When analyzed later, the rates of TCR association showed variation by HLA locus, with DRB1 the most and HLA-C the fewest.

J gave up 2 bases and V 3 bases, and 5 bases lay outside the gene matches. Germline V gene lookup returns CDR1 SGHRS and CDR2 YFSETQ. This CDR3 has 16 residues. On this clone itself: Its antigen remains unidentified.

The PCR used 60 Vbeta and 13 Jbeta primers. Methods used by the authors: In a later analysis, of 79 million or so unique beta chains, roughly 10 million appeared in at least two donors. The table came from immunoSEQ multiplex PCR; TCRdb's copy has only in-frame clones and leaves some out. The V and J calls and clone size come from that table; D and trimming were worked out from the DNA. The table records roughly 180,000 clones, roughly 80% of them present only once. The chain carries TRBV5-1 and TRBJ2-3; 11 bases align to TRBD2. This TCR was sampled from a young man in good health and CMV-seropositive. Sequences were obtained from PBMCs. CDR3 amino acids: CASSSGLAEVTDTQYF. Written as DNA, the CDR3 is TGCGCCAGCAGCTCGGGACTAGCGGAAGTCACAGATACGCAGTATTTT.